These 22 T cell receptor beta chains share one sample of origin, sequenced in a study of blood T cell repertoires in COVID-19. Some clones are missing from TCRdb's copy, which holds only in-frame ones; the method was immunoSEQ multiplex PCR. The table includes about 280,000 clones, roughly 85% detected once. Sequenced sample: PBMCs or T cells enriched from blood (not recorded which). The receptor set was obtained from a woman in her forties or fifties who had recovered from COVID-19.

The chain joins TRBV7-2 to TRBJ1-5; D uncertain. There are 17 residues in the CDR3. CDR1 and CDR2 (germline): SGHTA, FQGNSA. V gave up 1 base and J gave up 0 bases, with 13 bases separating them. CDR3 nucleotides: TGTGCCAGCAGCTTAGTTTTGGGAGGATATAGCAATCAGCCCCAGCATTTT. As protein: CASSLVLGGYSNQPQHF.

This chain joins TRBV28 and TRBJ1-2, with D possibly being TRBD1 (5 bases). Germline CDR1 is MDHEN and CDR2 is SYDVKM. Trimming left V 6 bases short and J 5 bases short, with 10 bases between. The CDR3 runs to 12 residues. CDR3 protein: CASRTPGYGYTF. The CDR3 DNA follows: TGTGCCAGCAGGACCCCAGGGTATGGCTACACCTTC.

The chain recombines TRBV15 with TRBJ2-7; 11 positions match TRBD2. Trimming removed 5 bases from V and 2 bases from J; junction bases left unmatched: 5. The CDR3 sequence is 15 residues long. The germline V gene encodes CDR1 LNHNV and CDR2 YYDKDF (reference sequence). This CDR3 reads CATSRGLAVPYEQYF. The CDR3 nucleotides are TGTGCCACCAGCCGGGGACTAGCGGTCCCCTACGAGCAGTACTTC.

The chain joins TRBV7-9 to TRBJ2-1, with TRBD2 matching over 7 bases. Per the germline V gene, CDR1 is SEHNR and CDR2 is FQNEAQ (reference sequence). There are 14 residues in the CDR3. The junction had 6 bases not matched to a gene; V was cut back by 5 bases and J by 5 bases. Written as DNA, the CDR3 is TGTGCCAGCAGCGGGACGGCGGGGGACAATGAGCAGTTCTTC. Its translation is CASSGTAGDNEQFF.

CDR3 protein: CASRPGLAGLAFF. The CDR3 bases are TGCGCCAGCAGGCCGGGACTAGCGGGACTAGCGTTCTTC. This sequence joins TRBV5-1 and TRBJ2-1; 13 bases line up with TRBD2. The junction had 8 bases not matched to a gene; V was cut back by 5 bases and J by 15 bases. CDR1 and CDR2 (germline): SGHRS, YFSETQ. The CDR3 is 13 residues long.

The chain links TRBV7-3 to TRBJ1-4, with 9 bases identical to TRBD1. Trimming cost V 5 bases and J 7 bases; bases outside gene matches: 8. The CDR3 spans 15 residues. The V gene's germline CDR1 is SGHTA and CDR2 FQGTGA. CDR3 bases: TGTGCCAGCAGCACCCACAGGGGGCTAGGTGAAAAACTGTTTTTT. Translating gives CASSTHRGLGEKLFF.

The chain recombines TRBV29-1 with TRBJ2-7, with 13 nucleotides matching TRBD2. The CDR3 has 16 amino acids. Germline V gene sequence: CDR1 SQVTM, CDR2 ANQGSEA. V lost 5 bases, J lost 3 bases, and 10 bases stayed unmatched. The CDR3 loop is CSVWTSGGKVSYEQYF. CDR3 coding DNA: TGCAGCGTTTGGACTAGCGGGGGAAAGGTTAGCTACGAGCAGTACTTC.

The chain combines TRBV5-6 with TRBJ1-6, with a weak D call TRBD1 (5 bases). This CDR3 is 13 amino acids long. Germline values: CDR1 SGHDT, CDR2 YYEEEE. Trimming shortened V by 4 bases and J by 14 bases, and 16 bases separated the two germline ends. CDR3 residues: CASSGEQARTLHF. The CDR3 DNA follows: TGTGCCAGCAGCGGTGAACAGGCGCGCACCCTCCACTTT. The variable domain in full, with the rest retrieved from reference TRBV5-6 and TRBJ1-6, is DAGVTQSPTHLIKTRGQQVTLRCSPKSGHDTVSWYQQALGQGPQFIFQYYEEEERQRGNFPDRFSGHQFPNYSSELNVNALLLGDSALYLCASSGEQARTLHFGNGTRLTVT.

The chain has TRBV28 and TRBJ1-2; D unresolved. Germline V gene lookup returns CDR1 MDHEN and CDR2 SYDVKM. This CDR3 has 15 amino acids. Trimming stripped 4 bases from V and 0 bases from J, with 12 bases between. The CDR3 DNA reads TGTGCCAGCAGTTCCGATCCACTCGCTAACTATGGCTACACCTTC. It translates to CASSSDPLANYGYTF.

The J gene is TRBJ2-7, the V gene TRBV27; D gene ambiguous. Germline lookup yields CDR1 MNHEY and CDR2 SMNVEV (reference sequence). This CDR3 has 12 residues. V was clipped by 5 bases and J by 4 bases, with 9 bases between them. The CDR3: CASSRTGYEQYF. The CDR3 DNA is TGTGCCAGCAGTCGCACCGGGTACGAGCAGTACTTC.

This clone came up once. This chain links TRBV27 with TRBJ1-5; 7 nucleotides match TRBD1. The length of the CDR3 is 15 residues. Trimming cost V 8 bases and J 0 bases; bases outside gene matches: 7. Germline loops: CDR1 MNHEY, CDR2 SMNVEV (reference sequence). The DNA for the CDR3 is TGTGCCAGCCCCGGACAGGTCTATAGCAATCAGCCCCAGCATTTT. Translating it yields CASPGQVYSNQPQHF.

A word on this clone: Other DNA sequences within the sample encode an identical CDR3. The V and J genes are TRBV28 and TRBJ1-2; D ambiguous. This CDR3 comprises 11 residues. From germline, CDR1 is MDHEN and CDR2 SYDVKM. The V gene lost 5 bases and the J gene lost 2 bases, with 3 bases spanning the gap. CDR3 amino acids: CASSLNYGYTF. The DNA of the CDR3 is TGTGCCAGCAGTCTAAACTATGGCTACACCTTC.

The chain joins TRBV2 to TRBJ1-6; D call uncertain. The V gene lost 8 bases and the J gene lost 11 bases, with 16 bases spanning the gap. CDR3 length: 13 residues. The V gene's germline CDR1 is SNHLY and CDR2 FYNNEI. The CDR3 sequence is CASGPAPGTPLHF. CDR3 nucleotide sequence: TGTGCCAGCGGGCCTGCCCCCGGGACACCCCTCCACTTT. Filled out from reference TRBV2 and TRBJ1-6, the complete variable domain reads EPEVTQTPSHQVTQMGQEVILRCVPISNHLYFYWYRQILGQKVEFLVSFYNNEISEKSEIFDDQFSVERPDGSNFTLKIRSTKLEDSAMYFCASGPAPGTPLHFGNGTRLTVT.

This chain's CDR3 is CASSLEDRGVDTQYF. In nucleotides, the CDR3 is TGTGCCAGCAGCTTAGAGGACAGGGGAGTCGATACGCAGTATTTT. The chain couples TRBV7-2 to TRBJ2-3; TRBD1 agrees at 9 bases. The CDR3 has 15 amino acids. Germline V gene lookup returns CDR1 SGHTA and CDR2 FQGNSA. The ends lost 1 base at V and 6 bases at J; junction bases unmatched: 5. Together with reference TRBV7-2 and TRBJ2-3, the CDR3 gives the full variable domain: GAGVSQSPSNKVTEKGKDVELRCDPISGHTALYWYRQSLGQGLEFLIYFQGNSAPDKSGLPSDRFSAERTGGSVSTLTIQRTQQEDSAVYLCASSLEDRGVDTQYFGPGTRLTVL.

This clone was seen just once. This chain uses TRBV28 with TRBJ2-7; TRBD1 agrees at 7 bases. The CDR3 is made up of 14 amino acids. V trimming: 5 bases; J trimming: 6 bases; junction bases outside the gene matches: 10. Germline V gene lookup returns CDR1 MDHEN and CDR2 SYDVKM. The CDR3 sequence is CASSMTGIIGEQYF. The CDR3, as DNA: TGTGCCAGCAGTATGACAGGGATTATAGGCGAGCAGTACTTC.

The V and J genes are TRBV5-8 and TRBJ1-2, with 10 bases fitting TRBD1. Trimming at V came to 4 bases and at J to 2 bases, leaving 8 bases not matched to a gene. The germline V gene encodes CDR1 SGHTS and CDR2 YDEGEE. The CDR3 is made up of 16 amino acids. The CDR3 here is CASSPGQGVKNYGYTF. Written as DNA, the CDR3 is TGTGCCAGCAGCCCCGGACAGGGGGTAAAAAACTATGGCTACACCTTC. Complete variable domain (other parts from reference TRBV5-8 and TRBJ1-2): EAGVTQSPTHLIKTRGQQATLRCSPISGHTSVYWYQQALGLGLQFLLWYDEGEERNRGNFPPRFSGRQFPNYSSELNVNALELEDSALYLCASSPGQGVKNYGYTFGSGTRLTVV.

The J gene is TRBJ1-2, the V gene TRBV30; TRBD1 matches 12 bases. J lost 8 bases, V lost 1 base, and 5 bases had no gene match. The CDR3 length is 14 residues. Germline V CDR1 and CDR2: GTSNPN, SVGIG (reference sequence). The CDR3 loop reads CAWSGRDRGPGYTF. The CDR3 DNA reads as TGTGCCTGGAGTGGCCGGGACAGGGGGCCAGGCTACACCTTC. Full variable domain (rest looked up from reference TRBV30 and TRBJ1-2): SQTIHQWPATLVQPVGSPLSLECTVEGTSNPNLYWYRQAAGRGLQLLFYSVGIGQISSEVPQNLSASRPQDRQFILSSKKLLLSDSGFYLCAWSGRDRGPGYTFGSGTRLTVV.

Concerning this clone itself: In the same sample, other DNA sequences code for this CDR3. The V call is TRBV15, the J call TRBJ2-7; unclear D gene. Trimming stripped 0 bases from V and 1 base from J, with 4 bases between. Germline loops: CDR1 LNHNV, CDR2 YYDKDF (reference sequence). CDR3 length: 13 amino acids. In DNA form, the CDR3 reads TGTGCCACCAGCAGAGACAGATCCTACGAGCAGTACTTC. This gives the protein CATSRDRSYEQYF. The whole variable domain, remainder taken from reference TRBV15 and TRBJ2-7, is DAMVIQNPRYQVTQFGKPVTLSCSQTLNHNVMYWYQQKSSQAPKLLFHYYDKDFNNEADTPDNFQSRRPNTSFCFLDIRSPGLGDTAMYLCATSRDRSYEQYFGPGTRLTVT.

The rearrangement joins TRBV6-5 to TRBJ1-1; D uncertain. Between the trimmed V and J ends, which lost 2 bases and 4 bases, there was a span of 17 bases. The CDR3 covers 16 residues. CDR1 and CDR2 (germline): MNHEY, SVGAGI. The CDR3 sequence is CASSYAISTGSTEAFF. CDR3 coding DNA: TGTGCCAGCAGTTACGCGATTTCAACGGGGTCCACTGAAGCTTTCTTT.

The chain has TRBV29-1 and TRBJ2-7, with 10 positions matching TRBD1. The germline V gene has CDR1 SQVTM and CDR2 ANQGSEA. The junction had 5 bases not matched to a gene; V was cut back by 2 bases and J by 7 bases. CDR3 length: 13 residues. The CDR3 protein is CSVEQGTGVEQYF. The CDR3 region has the DNA TGCAGCGTTGAACAAGGGACAGGGGTTGAGCAGTACTTC.

The chain carries TRBV5-4 and TRBJ2-7; 10 nucleotides agree with TRBD2. The CDR3 has 15 residues. Unmatched junction bases numbered 5, after V lost 4 bases and J lost 1 base. Germline lookup yields CDR1 SGHNT and CDR2 YYREEE (reference sequence). The chain's CDR3 is CASSPGTSESYEQYF. For the CDR3, the DNA is TGTGCCAGCAGCCCCGGGACTAGCGAGTCCTACGAGCAGTACTTC. Variable domain in full (rest from reference TRBV5-4 and TRBJ2-7): ETGVTQSPTHLIKTRGQQVTLRCSSQSGHNTVSWYQQALGQGPQFIFQYYREEENGRGNFPPRFSGLQFPNYSSELNVNALELDDSALYLCASSPGTSESYEQYFGPGTRLTVT.

This clone appeared a single time. The rearrangement uses TRBV6-5 and TRBJ1-1; 8 bases agree with TRBD1. The germline V gene encodes CDR1 MNHEY and CDR2 SVGAGI. Unmatched junction bases numbered 2, after V lost 7 bases and J lost 4 bases. The CDR3 spans 12 residues. The CDR3 DNA follows: TGTGCCAGCAAAACAGGGGGCACTGAAGCTTTCTTT. Its translation: CASKTGGTEAFF.